These T cell receptor beta chains were read from a single sample in a study of T cell responses to AZD1222 COVID-19 vaccine. Method: immunoSEQ multiplex PCR; TCRdb's copy keeps in-frame clones and lacks some. Among about 95,000 clones listed, about 88% were seen once. Sequenced here: peripheral blood, sampled on day 0 of AZD1222 vaccination. These receptors originate from an adult in good health. Both conserved end residues are part of each CDR3. A D gene is named only where the DNA matches it firmly. The size field is filled for only some rows; it gives once, few, many or a size class.

V gene	clone size	D gene	J gene	CDR3 protein	CDR3 DNA
TRBV30	-	TRBD1	TRBJ1-5	CAWSRTGGNQPQHF	TGTGCCTGGAGTAGGACAGGGGGCAATCAGCCCCAGCATTTT
TRBV9	-	-	TRBJ2-7	CAIPSYEQYF	TGTGCCATCCCGAGTTACGAGCAGTACTTC
TRBV7-9	-	-	TRBJ1-1	CASSPLSTEAFF	TGTGCCAGCAGCCCCTTGTCCACTGAAGCTTTCTTT
TRBV18	-	-	TRBJ1-1	CASSPRQDKNFF	TGTGCCAGCTCACCGCGACAGGATAAAAACTTCTTT
TRBV30	-	TRBD2	TRBJ2-5	CAWSVGAGGGETQYF	TGTGCCTGGAGTGTCGGGGCGGGGGGAGGTGAGACCCAGTACTTC
TRBV19	-	-	TRBJ1-1	CASNADGDTEAFF	TGTGCCAGTAACGCGGACGGAGACACTGAAGCTTTCTTT
TRBV7-6	-	-	TRBJ2-1	CASSSPPSDEQFF	TGTGCCAGCAGCTCACCCCCTAGTGATGAGCAGTTCTTC
TRBV3-1/TRBV3-2	-	-	TRBJ1-3	CASSQDTGANGNTIYF	TGTGCCAGCAGCCAAGATACGGGGGCAAATGGAAACACCATATATTTT
TRBV11-2	-	-	TRBJ2-1	CASSLWSGRPASYNEQFF	TGTGCCAGCAGCTTATGGTCAGGGAGGCCCGCTTCCTACAATGAGCAGTTCTTC
TRBV7-8	-	-	TRBJ1-4	CASSLARTTPNEKLFF	TGTGCCAGCAGCTTAGCTCGGACGACCCCTAATGAAAAACTGTTTTTT
TRBV5-1	-	-	TRBJ2-5	CASSYPGETQYF	TGCGCCAGCAGCTACCCGGGAGAGACCCAGTACTTC
TRBV4-3	-	-	TRBJ1-1	CASSQGEGLGGTEAFF	TGCGCCAGCAGCCAAGGGGAAGGGCTAGGAGGCACTGAAGCTTTCTTT
TRBV29-1	-	-	TRBJ2-2	CSVLGAGELFF	TGCAGCGTTCTGGGGGCCGGGGAGCTGTTTTTT
TRBV10-3	-	TRBD1	TRBJ1-1	CAISKAGLTGGLNTEAFF	TGTGCCATCAGTAAGGCCGGTTTGACAGGGGGCTTGAACACTGAAGCTTTCTTT
TRBV19	-	TRBD1	TRBJ2-7	CASSIGPGTAYEQYF	TGTGCCAGTAGTATAGGTCCGGGGACAGCCTACGAGCAGTACTTC
TRBV29-1	-	-	TRBJ1-2	CSVEWGEAYGYTF	TGCAGCGTTGAATGGGGAGAGGCCTATGGCTACACCTTC
TRBV12-3/TRBV12-4	-	-	TRBJ1-4	CASSLHNEKLFF	TGTGCCAGCAGTTTACATAATGAAAAACTGTTTTTT
TRBV18	-	-	TRBJ2-7	CASSPGYEQYF	TGTGCCAGCTCACCAGGGTACGAGCAGTACTTC
TRBV6-1	once	-	TRBJ2-2	CASSEVGAGELFF	TGTGCCAGCAGTGAAGTGGGGGCCGGGGAGCTGTTTTTT
TRBV6-4	-	TRBD1	TRBJ2-2	CATRRRDRELYSTAGELFF	TGTGCCACCCGGCGGCGGGACAGGGAATTATATTCCACCGCCGGGGAGCTGTTTTTT
TRBV27	-	-	TRBJ1-1	CASARAWGAKSTEAFF	TGTGCCAGCGCTCGCGCTTGGGGGGCGAAAAGTACTGAAGCTTTCTTT
TRBV18	-	-	TRBJ2-7	CASSPYPSGYEQYF	TGTGCCAGCTCACCTTACCCGAGCGGGTACGAGCAGTACTTC
TRBV28	-	-	TRBJ2-1	CASSSSTYNEQFF	TGTGCCAGCAGTTCCTCAACCTACAATGAGCAGTTCTTC
TRBV5-4	-	-	TRBJ2-3	CASRLYSAGTDTQYF	TGTGCCAGCAGACTTTATAGCGCAGGCACAGATACGCAGTATTTT
TRBV19	-	-	TRBJ1-2	CASSIVDGYGYTF	TGTGCCAGTAGTATAGTGGATGGCTATGGCTACACCTTC
TRBV27	-	TRBD1	TRBJ2-1	CASSLAGQGDEQFF	TGTGCCAGCAGTTTAGCGGGACAGGGTGATGAGCAGTTCTTC
TRBV28	-	-	TRBJ2-3	CASLRRLTDTQYF	TGTGCCAGCCTTCGGCGTCTCACAGATACGCAGTATTTT
TRBV7-2	-	-	TRBJ1-3	CASSLGINTIYF	TGTGCCAGCAGCTTAGGCATAAACACCATATATTTT
TRBV11-2	-	-	TRBJ2-2	CASSTNTGELFF	TGTGCCAGCAGTACGAACACCGGGGAGCTGTTTTTT
TRBV19	-	-	TRBJ2-3	CASSGRDSEDTQYF	TGTGCCAGTAGTGGGCGGGACAGCGAAGATACGCAGTATTTT
TRBV28	few	-	TRBJ2-7	CASRLANRNEQYF	TGTGCCAGCAGGCTGGCAAACAGGAACGAGCAGTACTTC
TRBV18	-	TRBD1	TRBJ2-5	CASSPQRTGGETQYF	TGTGCCAGCTCACCCCAGCGGACAGGGGGAGAGACCCAGTACTTC
TRBV6-1	-	-	TRBJ1-2	CASSELGFGYGYTF	TGTGCCAGCAGTGAACTGGGTTTCGGCTATGGCTACACCTTC
TRBV5-1	-	-	TRBJ2-1	CASSFGGSPNEQFF	TGCGCCAGCAGCTTTGGAGGTTCACCGAATGAGCAGTTCTTC
TRBV10-2	-	-	TRBJ2-7	CASSDSYYEQYF	TGCGCCAGCAGTGACAGCTATTACGAGCAGTACTTC
TRBV7-9	-	-	TRBJ1-6	CASSLEQFGSPLHF	TGTGCCAGCAGCTTAGAACAGTTCGGTTCACCCCTCCACTTT
TRBV3-1/TRBV3-2	-	-	TRBJ1-4	CASSPSGRGRKLFF	TGTGCCAGCAGCCCCTCCGGGCGGGGGAGAAAACTGTTTTTT
TRBV25-1	-	-	TRBJ1-2	CASSEYGQPSGYTF	TGTGCCAGCAGTGAATATGGGCAGCCCTCCGGCTACACCTTC
TRBV5-4	-	-	TRBJ2-1	CASSPEYNYNEQFF	TGTGCCAGCAGCCCAGAGTACAACTACAATGAGCAGTTCTTC
TRBV18	once	-	TRBJ1-1	CASSPPGDTEAFF	TGTGCCAGCTCACCCCCGGGGGACACTGAAGCTTTCTTT
TRBV15	-	-	TRBJ2-7	CATSRDRGPYEQYF	TGTGCCACCAGCAGAGACAGGGGACCCTACGAGCAGTACTTC
TRBV4-1	-	-	TRBJ1-1	CASSQDLGGVSWGKPFF	TGCGCCAGCAGCCAAGATCTCGGAGGAGTTAGTTGGGGTAAGCCTTTCTTT
TRBV7-8	-	-	TRBJ2-1	CASSSRRRVYNEQFF	TGTGCCAGCAGCTCGAGGCGGCGCGTGTACAATGAGCAGTTCTTC
TRBV12-5	-	-	TRBJ2-2	CASGLTPPGTPFDFTNTGELFF	TGTGCTAGTGGTTTGACTCCTCCCGGGACTCCATTCGACTTTACGAACACCGGGGAGCTGTTTTTT
TRBV6-2/TRBV6-3	-	TRBD1	TRBJ1-2	CASSFSGTGEVYGYTF	TGTGCCAGCAGTTTTTCCGGGACAGGGGAAGTCTATGGCTACACCTTC
TRBV5-4	-	-	TRBJ1-1	CASSLAVHTEAFF	TGTGCCAGCAGCTTGGCAGTGCACACTGAAGCTTTCTTT
TRBV5-1	-	-	TRBJ1-6	CASSLDRAYNSPLHF	TGCGCCAGCAGCTTGGACAGGGCGTATAATTCACCCCTCCACTTT
TRBV2	few	-	TRBJ1-1	CASSLAAGTEAFF	TGTGCCAGCAGTCTCGCGGCGGGCACTGAAGCTTTCTTT
TRBV6-4	-	-	TRBJ2-3	CASSGTPTDTQYF	TGTGCCAGCAGTGGGACGCCCACAGATACGCAGTATTTT
TRBV19	once	-	TRBJ1-2	CASSILSLGGYTF	TGTGCCAGTAGTATACTCTCGCTCGGGGGCTACACCTTC
TRBV10-3	-	TRBD2	TRBJ2-7	CAISESYFAGGREQYF	TGTGCCATCAGTGAGTCCTATTTTGCGGGAGGACGGGAGCAGTACTTC
TRBV6-5	once	-	TRBJ2-1	CASRAGLNNEQFF	TGTGCCAGCAGGGCGGGACTCAACAATGAGCAGTTCTTC
TRBV7-2	-	TRBD2	TRBJ2-3	CASSLGPKRGIDTQYF	TGTGCCAGCAGCTTGGGGCCCAAGCGGGGGATAGATACGCAGTATTTT
TRBV7-8	-	-	TRBJ2-1	CASSLLSQSTSEQFF	TGTGCCAGCAGCTTACTATCTCAAAGTACTTCCGAGCAGTTCTTC
TRBV6-5	-	-	TRBJ2-7	CASSYFGQRSYEQYF	TGTGCCAGCAGTTACTTCGGACAGCGATCCTACGAGCAGTACTTC
TRBV2	-	-	TRBJ2-7	CASKMEGGGEQYF	TGTGCCAGCAAGATGGAGGGAGGTGGGGAGCAGTACTTC
TRBV27	-	TRBD1	TRBJ1-2	CASIATGQGANSYGYTF	TGTGCCAGCATCGCGACGGGACAGGGGGCGAATTCCTATGGCTACACCTTC
TRBV11-2	-	-	TRBJ2-7	CASSLERGKYTLPYEQYF	TGTGCCAGCAGCTTAGAAAGGGGGAAATATACCCTACCCTACGAGCAGTACTTC
TRBV21-1	-	-	TRBJ1-1	CASSLQYTEAFF	TGTGCCAGCAGCTTACAGTACACTGAAGCTTTCTTT